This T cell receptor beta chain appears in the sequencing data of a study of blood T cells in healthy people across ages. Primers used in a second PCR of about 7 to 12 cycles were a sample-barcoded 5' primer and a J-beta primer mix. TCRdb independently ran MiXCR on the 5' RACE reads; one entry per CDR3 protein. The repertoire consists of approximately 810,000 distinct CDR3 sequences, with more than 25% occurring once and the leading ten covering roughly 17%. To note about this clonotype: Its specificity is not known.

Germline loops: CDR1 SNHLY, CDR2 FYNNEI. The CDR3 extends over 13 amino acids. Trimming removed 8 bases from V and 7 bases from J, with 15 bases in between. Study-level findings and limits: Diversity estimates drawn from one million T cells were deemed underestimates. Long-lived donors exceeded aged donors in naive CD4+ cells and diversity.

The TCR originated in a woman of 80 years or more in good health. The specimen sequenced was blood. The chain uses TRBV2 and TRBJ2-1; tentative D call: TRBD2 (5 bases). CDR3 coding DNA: TGTGCCAGCGGGAGAGGCTGTGGTAATGAGCAGTTCTTC. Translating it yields CASGRGCGNEQFF.